This TCR beta chain was captured in a study of human T cells and chemical hapten exposure. This clonotype was picked up a small number of times. Extraction of total RNA was performed on unfractionated whole blood. Source study methods: Counts of TCRs in each sample centred on a median of approximately 96,000 and extended from around 25,000 to 690,000. TCRdb fed the 5' RACE reads into MiXCR, producing one record per CDR3 protein. In this record, the V and J calls reflect TCRdb's handling and not the investigators' own analysis. The table lists over 95,000 distinct CDR3 sequences, 15% to 20% of them singletons. The receptor's source is a human donor in good health.

The CDR3 DNA sequence: TGTGCCAGCAGCTCCACGGCTGGGGGCATAAACACTGAAGCTTTCTTT. Encoded protein: CASSSTAGGINTEAFF. V usage is TRBV11-2 and J usage is TRBJ1-1, with a weak D call TRBD1 (6 bases). The ends were cut back, 4 bases at V and 2 bases at J, with 17 bases in the middle. There are 16 residues in the CDR3. CDR1 and CDR2 (germline): SGHAT, FQNNGV.